The rows below give T cell receptor beta chains drawn from one sample of a study of shared clonotypes between healthy human individuals. The repertoire was sequenced with immunoSEQ multiplex PCR; TCRdb's copy has only in-frame clones and lacks some. The sample yields approximately 1.9 million clones, over 85% seen once. The sequenced sample consisted of naive CD8+ T cells from PBMCs. The receptors stem from a man younger than 35 in good health. Some clones in this sample may be carry-over from other donors' samples. Both conserved end residues are part of each CDR3. Fields, in order: clone size, V gene, J gene, D gene, CDR3 DNA, CDR3 protein. D genes are given only for firm matches. For some rows the clone size is stated as once, few or many, or as a class when expanded; others skip it.

clone_size: -; v_call: TRBV27; j_call: TRBJ2-1; d_call: -; cdr3_nt: TGTGCCAGCAGTTTATCGGGGACCCCCAATGAGCAGTTCTTC; cdr3_aa: CASSLSGTPNEQFF
clone_size: -; v_call: TRBV6-1; j_call: TRBJ2-1; d_call: TRBD2; cdr3_nt: TGTGCCAGCAGTGAAGGGGCTGTAAGAGCGGGATCCTACAATGAGCAGTTCTTC; cdr3_aa: CASSEGAVRAGSYNEQFF
clone_size: -; v_call: TRBV7-9; j_call: TRBJ2-1; d_call: TRBD1; cdr3_nt: TGTGCCAGCAGCTCCGGACAGGACAATGAGCAGTTCTTC; cdr3_aa: CASSSGQDNEQFF
clone_size: few; v_call: TRBV6-4; j_call: TRBJ1-1; d_call: -; cdr3_nt: TGTGCCAGCAGTGAAGGCCTTAACACTGAAGCTTTCTTT; cdr3_aa: CASSEGLNTEAFF
clone_size: -; v_call: TRBV28; j_call: TRBJ1-2; d_call: TRBD1; cdr3_nt: TGTGCCAGCAGTACCGGGACAGGGTATGGCTACACCTTC; cdr3_aa: CASSTGTGYGYTF
clone_size: -; v_call: TRBV7-9; j_call: TRBJ2-2; d_call: TRBD1; cdr3_nt: TGTGCCAGCAGACGACAGGGCACCGGGGAGCTGTTTTTT; cdr3_aa: CASRRQGTGELFF
clone_size: -; v_call: TRBV11-2; j_call: TRBJ2-7; d_call: TRBD2; cdr3_nt: TGTGCCAGCAGCTTTGAACTAGCGGGAGTCGAGCAGTACTTC; cdr3_aa: CASSFELAGVEQYF
clone_size: -; v_call: TRBV4-3; j_call: TRBJ1-5; d_call: -; cdr3_nt: TGCGCCAGCAGCCAAGATATGCGACTCACAGGGTACAATCAGCCCCAGCATTTT; cdr3_aa: CASSQDMRLTGYNQPQHF
clone_size: -; v_call: TRBV19; j_call: TRBJ2-1; d_call: -; cdr3_nt: TGTGCCAGTAGTATGTCCGGGAGCCCCTACAATGAGCAGTTCTTC; cdr3_aa: CASSMSGSPYNEQFF
clone_size: -; v_call: TRBV7-6; j_call: TRBJ2-7; d_call: TRBD2; cdr3_nt: TGTGCCAGCAGCTTAGGACTAGCGGGAGAATACAACTCCTACGAGCAGTACTTC; cdr3_aa: CASSLGLAGEYNSYEQYF
clone_size: -; v_call: TRBV6-6; j_call: TRBJ1-2; d_call: TRBD1; cdr3_nt: TGTGCCAGCAGGTGGACCGGGACAGGGTCCCCCTATGGCTACACCTTC; cdr3_aa: CASRWTGTGSPYGYTF
clone_size: -; v_call: TRBV4-2; j_call: TRBJ1-5; d_call: -; cdr3_nt: TGTGCCAGCAGCCAAGATCTGGGGATCGATCAGCCCCAGCATTTT; cdr3_aa: CASSQDLGIDQPQHF
clone_size: -; v_call: TRBV15; j_call: TRBJ1-1; d_call: TRBD1; cdr3_nt: TGTGCCACCAGCAGGGGACAGGGATCGGGCACTGAAGCTTTCTTT; cdr3_aa: CATSRGQGSGTEAFF
clone_size: -; v_call: TRBV28; j_call: TRBJ2-7; d_call: TRBD2; cdr3_nt: TGTGCCAGCAGTCCTCACGAAGGGGCAGCGGGAGTCCCGAGGTACGAGCAGTACTTC; cdr3_aa: CASSPHEGAAGVPRYEQYF
clone_size: -; v_call: TRBV19; j_call: TRBJ1-5; d_call: TRBD1; cdr3_nt: TGTGCCAGTAGCTTTCTGACAGGGCGCAATCAGCCCCAGCATTTT; cdr3_aa: CASSFLTGRNQPQHF
clone_size: -; v_call: TRBV27; j_call: TRBJ2-7; d_call: -; cdr3_nt: TGTGCCAGCAGTTCCAGCCTCTACGAGCAGTACTTC; cdr3_aa: CASSSSLYEQYF
clone_size: -; v_call: TRBV7-2; j_call: TRBJ2-7; d_call: TRBD1; cdr3_nt: TGTGCCAGCAGCTCTGGCCCCGGACAGGCCTACGAGCAGTACTTC; cdr3_aa: CASSSGPGQAYEQYF
clone_size: -; v_call: TRBV7-9; j_call: TRBJ1-1; d_call: -; cdr3_nt: TGTGCCAGCAGCCTAAGCCTGGCTAGAAACACTGAAGCTTTCTTT; cdr3_aa: CASSLSLARNTEAFF
clone_size: -; v_call: TRBV28; j_call: TRBJ2-2; d_call: TRBD1; cdr3_nt: TGTGCCAGCAGTCACGGACAGGGCAGGGAGCTGTTTTTT; cdr3_aa: CASSHGQGRELFF
clone_size: once; v_call: TRBV19; j_call: TRBJ2-7; d_call: -; cdr3_nt: TGTGCCAGTAGCTTGACAGTGACCTACGAGCAGTACTTC; cdr3_aa: CASSLTVTYEQYF
clone_size: -; v_call: TRBV27; j_call: TRBJ2-3; d_call: -; cdr3_nt: TGTGCCAGCAGTCGAGCCCGAGATACGCAGTATTTT; cdr3_aa: CASSRARDTQYF
clone_size: once; v_call: TRBV5-6; j_call: TRBJ2-1; d_call: TRBD2; cdr3_nt: TGTGCCAGCAGCTTCTCTAGCGGGAGGGGGGTCAATGAGCAGTTCTTC; cdr3_aa: CASSFSSGRGVNEQFF
clone_size: -; v_call: TRBV18; j_call: TRBJ2-1; d_call: -; cdr3_nt: TGTGCCAGCTCACCAAATGGACTCGTAGACAATGAGCAGTTCTTC; cdr3_aa: CASSPNGLVDNEQFF
clone_size: once; v_call: TRBV11-2; j_call: TRBJ1-5; d_call: -; cdr3_nt: TGTGCCAGCAGCTTAGATCTCCTTAGCAATCAGCCCCAGCATTTT; cdr3_aa: CASSLDLLSNQPQHF
clone_size: -; v_call: TRBV27; j_call: TRBJ2-1; d_call: -; cdr3_nt: TGTGCCAGCAGTTTTATTCCAAGGGATTACAATGAGCAGTTCTTC; cdr3_aa: CASSFIPRDYNEQFF
clone_size: -; v_call: TRBV5-4; j_call: TRBJ2-7; d_call: TRBD2; cdr3_nt: TGTGCCAGTTCCGTCGGGGGGGGCGAGCAGTACTTC; cdr3_aa: CASSVGGGEQYF
clone_size: -; v_call: TRBV4-1; j_call: TRBJ1-4; d_call: -; cdr3_nt: TGCGCCAGCAGCCAAGCCCCAGTTAATGAAAAACTGTTTTTT; cdr3_aa: CASSQAPVNEKLFF
clone_size: few; v_call: TRBV7-9; j_call: TRBJ2-1; d_call: TRBD2; cdr3_nt: TGTGCCAGCAGCGCTAGCGGGAGCTCCTACAATGAGCAGTTCTTC; cdr3_aa: CASSASGSSYNEQFF
clone_size: -; v_call: TRBV7-9; j_call: TRBJ2-7; d_call: -; cdr3_nt: TGTGCCAGCAGCTTCGGAGATAAGAACGAGCAGTACTTC; cdr3_aa: CASSFGDKNEQYF
clone_size: -; v_call: TRBV6-6; j_call: TRBJ2-6; d_call: -; cdr3_nt: TGTGCCAGCAGTTACGGTCTAGCCAGTGGGGCCAACGTCCTGACTTTC; cdr3_aa: CASSYGLASGANVLTF
clone_size: -; v_call: TRBV19; j_call: TRBJ1-2; d_call: -; cdr3_nt: TGTGCCAGTAGTATACGGGCCCTCGAGGTACGCTACACCTTC; cdr3_aa: CASSIRALEVRYTF
clone_size: -; v_call: TRBV9; j_call: TRBJ1-4; d_call: -; cdr3_nt: TGTGCCAGCAGCGGGGGATCAACTAATGAAAAACTGTTTTTT; cdr3_aa: CASSGGSTNEKLFF
clone_size: -; v_call: TRBV27; j_call: TRBJ2-2; d_call: -; cdr3_nt: TGTGCCAGCAGTTTATTGGGGGTTGATTCGTTCCGCGCCGGGGAGCTGTTTTTT; cdr3_aa: CASSLLGVDSFRAGELFF
clone_size: -; v_call: TRBV25-1; j_call: TRBJ2-3; d_call: -; cdr3_nt: TGTGCCAGCAGTGAATATAAGTTTCTTGCCCAAGATACGCAGTATTTT; cdr3_aa: CASSEYKFLAQDTQYF
clone_size: once; v_call: TRBV7-9; j_call: TRBJ2-1; d_call: TRBD2; cdr3_nt: TGTGCCAGCATCCCCGGGACTAGTTACAATGAGCAGTTCTTC; cdr3_aa: CASIPGTSYNEQFF
clone_size: -; v_call: TRBV27; j_call: TRBJ2-5; d_call: -; cdr3_nt: TGTGCCAGCAGTTTATCGGGACAAGAGACCCAGTACTTC; cdr3_aa: CASSLSGQETQYF
clone_size: -; v_call: TRBV27; j_call: TRBJ2-2; d_call: -; cdr3_nt: TGTGCCAGCAGATCCCGTCAGGGGGGGTCCGGGGAGCTGTTTTTT; cdr3_aa: CASRSRQGGSGELFF
clone_size: -; v_call: TRBV9; j_call: TRBJ1-2; d_call: -; cdr3_nt: TGTGCCAGCAGCGCCTTAAGGACCGGCTATGGCTACACCTTC; cdr3_aa: CASSALRTGYGYTF
clone_size: -; v_call: TRBV5-1; j_call: TRBJ2-5; d_call: TRBD1; cdr3_nt: TGCGCCAGCAAATTCGACAGGGGGCCAGAGACCCAGTACTTC; cdr3_aa: CASKFDRGPETQYF
clone_size: -; v_call: TRBV28; j_call: TRBJ1-1; d_call: TRBD1; cdr3_nt: TGTGCCAGCAGCAGGGGGCTAATTTGGACTGAAGCTTTCTTT; cdr3_aa: CASSRGLIWTEAFF
clone_size: -; v_call: TRBV4-3; j_call: TRBJ1-1; d_call: -; cdr3_nt: TGCGCCAGCAGCCAAACGGAGGGATTCACTGAAGCTTTCTTT; cdr3_aa: CASSQTEGFTEAFF
clone_size: -; v_call: TRBV6-5; j_call: TRBJ2-7; d_call: -; cdr3_nt: TGTGCCAGCAGTTACTCCAGGAGCTCCTACGAGCAGTACTTC; cdr3_aa: CASSYSRSSYEQYF
clone_size: -; v_call: TRBV18; j_call: TRBJ2-5; d_call: TRBD1; cdr3_nt: TGTGCCAGCTCACCGCGGGAACAGGGGGCGAATCAAGAGACCCAGTACTTC; cdr3_aa: CASSPREQGANQETQYF
clone_size: -; v_call: TRBV5-4; j_call: TRBJ2-1; d_call: -; cdr3_nt: TGTGCCAGCAGCTTGGAGTCAGGGTGGAACAATGAGCAGTTCTTC; cdr3_aa: CASSLESGWNNEQFF
clone_size: -; v_call: TRBV7-9; j_call: TRBJ2-7; d_call: -; cdr3_nt: TGTGCCAGCAGCGCCACGCAACCCGGACAGAACTCCTACGAGCAGTACTTC; cdr3_aa: CASSATQPGQNSYEQYF
clone_size: -; v_call: TRBV15; j_call: TRBJ2-2; d_call: -; cdr3_nt: TGTGCCACCAGCCCAAGGACCACCGGGGAGCTGTTTTTT; cdr3_aa: CATSPRTTGELFF
clone_size: -; v_call: TRBV19; j_call: TRBJ2-5; d_call: -; cdr3_nt: TGTGCCAGTAGTATTTGGCCTGGGGAGACCCAGTACTTC; cdr3_aa: CASSIWPGETQYF
clone_size: -; v_call: TRBV5-1; j_call: TRBJ1-2; d_call: -; cdr3_nt: TGCGCCAGCAGAAGGGGCAGGTCCTATGGCTACACCTTC; cdr3_aa: CASRRGRSYGYTF
clone_size: -; v_call: TRBV4-1; j_call: TRBJ2-3; d_call: -; cdr3_nt: TGCGCCAGCAGCCCCAGGTGGGGGCCGGACCCCACAGATACGCAGTATTTT; cdr3_aa: CASSPRWGPDPTDTQYF
clone_size: -; v_call: TRBV2; j_call: TRBJ2-7; d_call: -; cdr3_nt: TGTGCCATGAAACCCCCCGGGACGTCCTACGAGCAGTACTTC; cdr3_aa: CAMKPPGTSYEQYF
clone_size: once; v_call: TRBV7-3; j_call: TRBJ2-1; d_call: TRBD2; cdr3_nt: TGTGCCAGCAGCACGCGGGAGGGCGAATCCTACAATGAGCAGTTCTTC; cdr3_aa: CASSTREGESYNEQFF
clone_size: -; v_call: TRBV29-1; j_call: TRBJ1-2; d_call: -; cdr3_nt: TGCAGCGTTGCCGGTAATCTAGAGGACATCTATGGCTACACCTTC; cdr3_aa: CSVAGNLEDIYGYTF